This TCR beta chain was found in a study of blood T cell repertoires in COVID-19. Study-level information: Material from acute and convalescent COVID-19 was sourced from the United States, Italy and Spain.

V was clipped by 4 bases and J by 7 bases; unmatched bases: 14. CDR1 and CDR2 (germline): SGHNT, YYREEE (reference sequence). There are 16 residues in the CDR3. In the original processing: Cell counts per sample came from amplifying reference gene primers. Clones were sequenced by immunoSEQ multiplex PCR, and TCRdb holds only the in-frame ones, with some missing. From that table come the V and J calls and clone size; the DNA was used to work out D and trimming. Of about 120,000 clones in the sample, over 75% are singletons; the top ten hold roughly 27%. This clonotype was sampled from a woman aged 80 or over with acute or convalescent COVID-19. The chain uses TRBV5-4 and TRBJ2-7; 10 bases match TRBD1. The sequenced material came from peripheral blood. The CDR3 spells CASSPKVGTGAREQYF. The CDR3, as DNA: TGTGCCAGCAGCCCTAAGGTGGGGACAGGGGCTCGGGAGCAGTACTTC.